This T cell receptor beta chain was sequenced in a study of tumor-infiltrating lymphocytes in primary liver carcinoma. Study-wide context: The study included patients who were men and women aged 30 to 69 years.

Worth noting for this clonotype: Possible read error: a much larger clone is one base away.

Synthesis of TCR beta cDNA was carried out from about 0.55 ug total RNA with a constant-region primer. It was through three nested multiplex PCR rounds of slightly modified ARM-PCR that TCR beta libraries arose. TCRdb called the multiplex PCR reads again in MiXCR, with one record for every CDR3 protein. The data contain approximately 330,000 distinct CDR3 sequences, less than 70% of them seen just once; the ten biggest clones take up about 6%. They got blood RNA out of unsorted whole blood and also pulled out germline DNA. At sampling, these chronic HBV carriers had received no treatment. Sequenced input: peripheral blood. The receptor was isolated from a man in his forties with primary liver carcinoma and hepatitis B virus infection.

CDR3 amino acids: CAAKPQFNTGELFF. The CDR3 DNA sequence: TGTGCCGCCAAACCCCAGTTCAACACCGGGGAGCTGTTTTTT. The chain employs TRBV10-3 and TRBJ2-2; D is ambiguous. In germline, CDR1 is ENHRY, CDR2 SYGVKD. The CDR3 spans 14 residues. V was cut by 11 bases and J by 2 bases, with 15 bases left in between.